The sequence of this T cell receptor (beta chain) was determined in a study of radiation and T cells in renal cell carcinoma. Time point meaning: blood 4 weeks post-SBRT, at nephrectomy. Treatment defined: 15 Gy SBRT to primary tumor, nephrectomy 4 weeks later. TCRdb's table, derived via immunoSEQ multiplex PCR, lists solely in-frame clones and lacks some. The table records some 44,000 clones, roughly 82% of them present only once. Germline V gives CDR1 KGHSH, CDR2 LQKENI. The V and J ends lost 0 bases and 1 base respectively, with 7 bases between them. The CDR3 is 15 amino acids. The chain employs TRBV18 and TRBJ2-1, with D tentatively TRBD2 (5 bases). The sequenced sample was blood, obtained from a patient whose treatment included radiotherapy and nephrectomy. The sequence was obtained from a woman aged 70-85 years with renal cell carcinoma. CDR3 nucleotide sequence: TGTGCCAGCTCACCACCAAGCGGATCCTACAATGAGCAGTTCTTC. It yields the protein CASSPPSGSYNEQFF.